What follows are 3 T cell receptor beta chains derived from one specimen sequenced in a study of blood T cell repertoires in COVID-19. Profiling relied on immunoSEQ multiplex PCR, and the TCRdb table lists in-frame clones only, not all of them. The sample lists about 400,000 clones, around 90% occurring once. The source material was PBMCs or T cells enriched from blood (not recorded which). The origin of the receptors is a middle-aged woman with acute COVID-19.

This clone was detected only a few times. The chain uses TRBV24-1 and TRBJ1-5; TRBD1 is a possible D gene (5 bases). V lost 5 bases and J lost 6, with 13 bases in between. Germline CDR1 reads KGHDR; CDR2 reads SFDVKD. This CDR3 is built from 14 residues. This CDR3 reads CATSVAGQGQPQHF. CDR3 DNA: TGTGCCACCAGTGTGGCAGGTCAGGGTCAGCCCCAGCATTTT.

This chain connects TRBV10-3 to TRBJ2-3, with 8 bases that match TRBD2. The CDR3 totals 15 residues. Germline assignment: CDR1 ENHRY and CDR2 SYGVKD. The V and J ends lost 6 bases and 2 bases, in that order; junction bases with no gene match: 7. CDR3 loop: CAIRSSGGVTDTQYF. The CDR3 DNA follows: TGTGCCATCAGAAGCAGCGGGGGTGTCACAGATACGCAGTATTTT.

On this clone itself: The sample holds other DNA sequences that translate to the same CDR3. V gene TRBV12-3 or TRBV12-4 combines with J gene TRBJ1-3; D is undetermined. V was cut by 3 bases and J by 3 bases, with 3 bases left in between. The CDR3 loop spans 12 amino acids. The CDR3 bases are TGTGCCAGCAGTTTGAGTGGAAACACCATATATTTT. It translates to CASSLSGNTIYF.